This T cell receptor (beta chain) was identified in a study of T-cell memory formation after mild COVID-19. Study-wide points: The pre-infection memory compartment contained some responding clones, suggesting cross-reactive memory joined. The authors did not confirm SARS-CoV-2 specificity of second-wave clones peaking day 37. Contracting clones localized mainly to CM and EM when CD4+ and mainly to EMRA when CD8+.

After 5'RACE with constant-segment primers, TCR alpha and TCR beta cDNA libraries carrying sample barcodes and UMIs were obtained. TCRdb itself ran the 5' RACE reads through MiXCR, one entry per CDR3 protein. Of 470,000 or so distinct CDR3 sequences listed, about 23% are singletons. Concerning this clonotype: Its matching antigen is unknown.

CDR3 size: 14 residues. Looked up from germline, CDR1 is LNHDA and CDR2 is SQIVND (reference sequence). Trimming cost V 8 bases and J 3 bases; bases outside gene matches: 8. Sequenced sample: PBMCs or a T cell subset sorted from them (not recorded which). This chain uses TRBV19 with TRBJ2-7; 9 nucleotides agree with TRBD2. The sequence was collected from an adult woman who had mild COVID-19 (a few samples of this study predate the infection). Cell type and time point are not known. Here the CDR3 reads CASARTSEDYEQYF. The CDR3 region has the DNA TGTGCCAGTGCCAGGACTAGCGAGGACTACGAGCAGTACTTC.